The entry below gives a single T cell receptor beta chain sequence along with its context. Its target is not known. V was pared by 1 base and J by 7 bases, with 17 bases between. The CDR3 sequence is 16 residues long. Germline V lookup: CDR1 MNHEY, CDR2 SVGAGI. Patients with ophthalmopathy all had a Clinical Activity Score of at least 3, a NOSPECS grade of at least 4 and duration under 3 months. Uncontrolled infection, other autoimmune disease, pregnancy or lactation excluded patients. Diagnosis relied on clinical symptoms, serum thyroxine and TRAb, thyroid ultrasound and orbital computed tomography. These data come from a study of T cells in Graves' hyperthyroidism and ophthalmopathy. Notes on the study in general: Model predictions of ophthalmopathy came a median roughly 6.7 months before onset.

Regions amplified from RNA transcripts were the TCR beta CDR3 regions. HTBI primers were employed in a first-round RT-PCR of the TCR CDR3. In TCRdb, the multiplex PCR reads were re-called with MiXCR into one record per CDR3 protein. This table holds 530,000 or so distinct CDR3 sequences, about 15% found once. The chain links TRBV6-5 to TRBJ2-1; weak D call: TRBD2 (7 bases). The sequenced material came from blood. This clonotype was obtained from a woman aged 18-29 years with Graves' ophthalmopathy. CDR3 residues: CASSYWGGGAGNEQFF. Here the CDR3 DNA reads TGTGCCAGCAGTTACTGGGGGGGCGGGGCCGGGAATGAGCAGTTCTTC.